This TCR beta chain was recovered during a study of blood T cell repertoires in COVID-19 (TCRdb year 2020). Study-wide context: The collaborator samples originated in the United States, Italy and Spain and spanned the acute and convalescent phases of COVID-19. The material from the prospective study consisted of cDNA or gDNA derived from T cells, B-cell-depleted T cells, or PBMCs. The samples were drawn from the first 160 participants of the ongoing ImmuneRACE study and from 1,254 subjects provided by 6 global collaborators. Nearly every sample came with metadata listing a de-identified subject ID, COVID-19 status, age in years and sex. Where available, HLA class I and class II types were obtained from metadata supplied by the sample provider rather than from assay-based typing. The dataset comprised deeply sampled blood TCRbeta repertoires from subjects exposed to, actively infected with, or recovered from COVID-19. The repertoires were released in a freely available public database meant as a resource for research on the immune response to SARS-CoV-2.

TCRbeta CDR3 regions were amplified from genomic DNA using the immunoSEQ Assay, a bias-controlled multiplex PCR. The paper's processing steps were these. The number of nucleated cells in each sample was estimated by amplification of reference gene primers within the assay. To quantify the absolute abundance of each unique TCRbeta CDR3 rearrangement, sequence reads were collapsed and filtered. Productive Simpson clonality was computed per sample as the square root of Simpson's diversity index over productive rearrangements. The clones in this table, taken by TCRdb from immuneACCESS, are in-frame only. Not every clone is retained; where verified, under half of the shortfall comes from an unresolved V gene, and the cause of the rest is unknown. V, J and clone size derive from that table, while D and trimming were established from the DNA sequence. This sample has more than 250,000 clones in its table, and roughly 86% of those were observed once. The biggest ten clones account for around 0.7% of the sample.

In the case of this clone: This clone's antigen is unknown. It has no much larger one-base neighbor in the sample; base qualities were not kept.

Whole blood was collected in K2EDTA tubes by collaborating institutions according to the institutions' own protocols. Collaborator samples were shipped for TCRbeta analysis as frozen whole blood, isolated PBMCs, or DNA extracted from either sample type. The CDR3, from cysteine to phenylalanine, totals 15 residues. The kept DNA is CDR3 alone, 45 bases in frame from the first base. Between the V and J ends, shortened by 7 bases and 0 bases respectively, the junction contains 16 bases. The germline V gene provides CDR1 SNHLY and CDR2 FYNNEI. Study-level results and caveats: Clinical and demographic metadata were provided uncurated, with the amount varying by source and participant.

Sequencing was performed on peripheral blood. This clonotype was obtained from a human donor in a cohort sampled during active COVID-19. The V gene is TRBV2 and the J gene is TRBJ2-7, and perhaps TRBD1 as D gene, on 6 matching bases. The nucleotide sequence is given as TGTGCCAGCACCCTAACAGGGCCAAGCTCCTACGAGCAGTACTTC. Translation gives CASTLTGPSSYEQYF.